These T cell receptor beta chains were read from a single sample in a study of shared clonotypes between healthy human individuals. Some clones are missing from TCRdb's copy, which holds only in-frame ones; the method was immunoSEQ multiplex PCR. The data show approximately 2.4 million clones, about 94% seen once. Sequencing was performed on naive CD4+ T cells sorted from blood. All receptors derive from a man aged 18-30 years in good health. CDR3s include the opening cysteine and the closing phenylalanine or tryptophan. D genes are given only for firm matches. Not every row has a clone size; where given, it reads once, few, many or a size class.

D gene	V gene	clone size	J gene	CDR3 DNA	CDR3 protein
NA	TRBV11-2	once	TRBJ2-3	TGTGCCAGCAGCTTAGCCCGGGGCAGTCCAGATACGCAGTATTTT	CASSLARGSPDTQYF
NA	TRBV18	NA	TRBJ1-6	TGTGCCAGCTCACCATCATCCGGGGTAGGTTCACCCCTCCACTTT	CASSPSSGVGSPLHF
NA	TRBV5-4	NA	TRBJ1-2	TGTGCCAGCAGCTACGGACAGACCGGCTATGGCTACACCTTC	CASSYGQTGYGYTF
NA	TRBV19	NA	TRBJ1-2	TGTGCCAGTAGTATGAAAGGGCCCTATGGCTACACCTTC	CASSMKGPYGYTF
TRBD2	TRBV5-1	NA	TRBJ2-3	TGCGCCAGCAGTAATAGCGGGGGGAGCACAGATACGCAGTATTTT	CASSNSGGSTDTQYF
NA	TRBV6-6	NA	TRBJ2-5	TGTGCCAGCAGTTATGAGGGGGGGGGCGGCGAGACCCAGTACTTC	CASSYEGGGGETQYF
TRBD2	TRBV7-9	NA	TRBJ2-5	TGTGCCAGCAGCCTGACTAGCGGACAAGAGACCCAGTACTTC	CASSLTSGQETQYF
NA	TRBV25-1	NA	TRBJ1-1	TGTGCCAGCAGGGTCGAGATGAACACTGAAGCTTTCTTT	CASRVEMNTEAFF
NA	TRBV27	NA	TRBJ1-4	TGTGCCAGCAGTTTAATAGGCCCGAATGAAAAACTGTTTTTT	CASSLIGPNEKLFF
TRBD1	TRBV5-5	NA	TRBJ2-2	TGTGCCAGCAGCTTCTGGGACAGGCCGAACACCGGGGAGCTGTTTTTT	CASSFWDRPNTGELFF
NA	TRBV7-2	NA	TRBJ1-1	TGTGGGGGTTTCATGAACACTGAAGCTTTCTTT	CGGFMNTEAFF
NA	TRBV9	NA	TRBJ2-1	TGTGCCAGCAATGCCGCGAGGAATTCCTACAATGAGCAGTTCTTC	CASNAARNSYNEQFF
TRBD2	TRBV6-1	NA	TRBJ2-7	TGTGCCAGCAGCTCCGGACTAGCGGGAGGCTACGAGCAGTACTTC	CASSSGLAGGYEQYF
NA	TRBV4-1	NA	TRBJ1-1	TGCGCCAGCAGCCCAATTTCCCGGGCTACTGAAGCTTTCTTT	CASSPISRATEAFF
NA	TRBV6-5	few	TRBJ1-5	TGTGCCAGCAGTTACTCGAGAGATCAGCCCCAGCATTTT	CASSYSRDQPQHF
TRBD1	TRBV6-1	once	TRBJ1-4	TGTGCCAGCAGCCAATCGACAGGGGGTAATGAAAAACTGTTTTTT	CASSQSTGGNEKLFF
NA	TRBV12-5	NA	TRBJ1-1	TGTGCTAGTGCGGGGGCGAAGGGCACTGAAGCTTTCTTT	CASAGAKGTEAFF
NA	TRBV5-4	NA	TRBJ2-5	TGTGCCAGCAGCACACCGGGCATCCAAGAGACCCAGTACTTC	CASSTPGIQETQYF
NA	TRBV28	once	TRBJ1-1	TGTGCCAGCAGTGGAACGCTGAACACTGAAGCTTTCTTT	CASSGTLNTEAFF
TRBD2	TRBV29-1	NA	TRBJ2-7	TGCAGCGTTGAGGTAGCGGGAAAATACGAGCAGTACTTC	CSVEVAGKYEQYF
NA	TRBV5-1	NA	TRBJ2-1	TGCGCCAGCAGCTTGGCCGGCGGCTTCGATGAGCAGTTCTTC	CASSLAGGFDEQFF
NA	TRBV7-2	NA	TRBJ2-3	TGTGCCAGCAGTACATCCAGGGATACGCAGTATTTT	CASSTSRDTQYF
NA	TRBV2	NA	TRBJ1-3	TGTGCCAGCACCGAAGGGGCAGGGCTATCGGGGTCTGGAAACACCATATATTTT	CASTEGAGLSGSGNTIYF
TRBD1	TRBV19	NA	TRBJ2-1	TGTGCCAGTAGTGACAGGGACAATGAGCAGTTCTTC	CASSDRDNEQFF
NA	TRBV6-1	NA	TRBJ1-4	TGTGCCAGCAGTGAAGTGGGTGAAAAACTGTTTTTT	CASSEVGEKLFF
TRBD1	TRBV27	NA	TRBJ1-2	TGTGCCAGCAGACCGGACAGGGGCTATGGCTACACCTTC	CASRPDRGYGYTF
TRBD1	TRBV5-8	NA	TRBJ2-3	TGTGCCAGCAGCCCCCAGGGGGCGCAGTATTTT	CASSPQGAQYF
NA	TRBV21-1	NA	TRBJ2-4	TGTGCCAGCAGCGCGAACAGAGAAGCCAAAAACATTCAGTACTTC	CASSANREAKNIQYF
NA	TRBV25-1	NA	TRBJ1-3	TGTGCCAGCAGTAATACAGGCGACTCTGGAAACACCATATATTTT	CASSNTGDSGNTIYF
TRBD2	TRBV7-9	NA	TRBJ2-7	TGTGCCAGCAGCCCGGGACTAGCGGGGGTCCACGAGCAGTACTTC	CASSPGLAGVHEQYF
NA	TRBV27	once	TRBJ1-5	TGTGCCAGCAGTCTGACTCCAGGTTTGGCTCAGCCCCAGCATTTT	CASSLTPGLAQPQHF
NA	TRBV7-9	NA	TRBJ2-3	TGTGCCAGCAGCTTAAACAGGGTGGGACAAGGAGATACGCAGTATTTT	CASSLNRVGQGDTQYF
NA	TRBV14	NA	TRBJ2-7	TGTGCCAGCAGCCAAGGGACCTATAAGCAGTACTTC	CASSQGTYKQYF
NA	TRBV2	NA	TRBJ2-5	TGTGCCAGCAGTCTCGAAGAGACCCAGTACTTC	CASSLEETQYF
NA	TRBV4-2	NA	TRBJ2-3	TGTGCCAGCAGCCAAAGACTCGGGGGCGCGGCGAACGCAGATACGCAGTATTTT	CASSQRLGGAANADTQYF
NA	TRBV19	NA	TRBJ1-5	TGTGCCAGTAGTTTCCTCAATCAGCCCCAGCATTTT	CASSFLNQPQHF
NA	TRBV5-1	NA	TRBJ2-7	TGCGCCAGCAGCTTCACGGGGGAATCCTACGAGCAGTACTTC	CASSFTGESYEQYF
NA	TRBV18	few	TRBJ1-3	TGTGCCAGCTCACCACCGCCGGGGCTCTCTGGAAACACCATATATTTT	CASSPPPGLSGNTIYF
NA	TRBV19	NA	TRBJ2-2	TGTGCCAGTACGCTTGGCGGGGAGCTGTTTTTT	CASTLGGELFF
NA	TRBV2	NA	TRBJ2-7	TGTGCCAGCAGTGAAGCGCACCCTAAAGGGCACGAGCAGTACTTC	CASSEAHPKGHEQYF
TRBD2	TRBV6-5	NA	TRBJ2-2	TGTGCCAGCAGTTACATCTCTAGCGGGACTAGGCTGTTTTTT	CASSYISSGTRLFF
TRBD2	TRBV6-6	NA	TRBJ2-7	TGTGCCAGCAGTTACACGGGGGGACCGCGGGGGGAGCAGTACTTC	CASSYTGGPRGEQYF
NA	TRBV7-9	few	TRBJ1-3	TGTGCCAGCAGCTTAGAGGCATCTGGAAACACCATATATTTT	CASSLEASGNTIYF
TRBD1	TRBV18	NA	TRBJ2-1	TGTGCCAGCTCACCCCGGGACAGGGGGGTCAATGAGCAGTTCTTC	CASSPRDRGVNEQFF
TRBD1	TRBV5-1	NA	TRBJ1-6	TGCGCCAGCAGCATGGAGGACAGGTATAATTCACCCCTCCACTTT	CASSMEDRYNSPLHF
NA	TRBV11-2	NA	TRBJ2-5	TGTGCCAGCAGCTTAGTAAGCGTGACCCAGTACTTC	CASSLVSVTQYF
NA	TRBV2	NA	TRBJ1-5	TGTGCCAGTACTACAGCCTACAATCAGCCCCAGCATTTT	CASTTAYNQPQHF
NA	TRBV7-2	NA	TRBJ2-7	TGTGCCAGCAGCTTAGCGCACGGTGCATCCTACGAGCAGTACTTC	CASSLAHGASYEQYF
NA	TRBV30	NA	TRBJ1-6	TGTGCCTGGAGTGGTCTGGGGGGTTCACCCCTCCACTTT	CAWSGLGGSPLHF
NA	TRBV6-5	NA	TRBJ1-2	TGTGCCAGCCGTCTGGGAGCAGCGTCTAACTATGGCTACACCTTC	CASRLGAASNYGYTF
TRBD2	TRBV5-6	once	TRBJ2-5	TGTGCCAGCAGCCAAGATTTAGCGGGAGCAAGGGAGACCCAGTACTTC	CASSQDLAGARETQYF
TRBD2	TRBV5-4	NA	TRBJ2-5	TGTGCCAGCAGCTTTGGGACTAGCGGGGGGGCGGAGACCCAGTACTTC	CASSFGTSGGAETQYF
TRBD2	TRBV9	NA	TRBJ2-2	TGTGCCAGCAGCGTCGGCGGGGGGACCACCGGGGAGCTGTTTTTT	CASSVGGGTTGELFF